This section outlines one T cell receptor beta chain sequence together with its context. What it binds is unknown. The protocol was immunoSEQ multiplex PCR, while the TCRdb copy is restricted to in-frame clones and leaves out a portion. Altogether 70,000 or so clones are present, around 87% being singletons, with the ten largest covering roughly 2%. Trimming left V 5 bases short and J 4 bases short, with 12 bases between. This CDR3 spans 14 amino acids. Germline V CDR1 and CDR2: MGHRA, YSYEKL. This sample was taken from a study of a mutant IDH1 vaccine in newly diagnosed glioma. Time point here: week 35, safety follow-up. Every vaccine dose comprised 300 ug of mutant IDH1 20-mer peptide plus topical imiquimod.

Sequenced material: PBMCs, taken from a glioma patient whose treatment included an IDH1 peptide vaccine. The source is a man aged 25-45 years with glioma. The rearrangement joins TRBV4-1 to TRBJ2-1; a possible D gene is TRBD1 (6 bases). Here the CDR3 reads CASSLGTIYNEQFF. CDR3 DNA sequence: TGCGCCAGCAGCTTGGGGACAATTTACAATGAGCAGTTCTTC.